The 15 T cell receptor beta chains below were found in one sample sequenced in a study of shared clonotypes between healthy human individuals. Generated by immunoSEQ multiplex PCR, the TCRdb table keeps only in-frame clones and is missing some. The sample has around 2.3 million clones, almost 96% seen once; the top ten hold around 0.13%. The specimen was naive CD4+ T cells sorted from blood. Subset here: CD45RA+ positively selected. The receptors were sampled from a man between 18 and 35 years old in good health.

V usage is TRBV7-3 and J usage is TRBJ2-2; 9 bases map to TRBD1. The CDR3 extends over 18 amino acids. CDR1 is SGHTA, CDR2 FQGTGA, per germline. After removal of 3 bases from V and 4 bases from J, the junction contained 12 bases not matched to a gene. The CDR3 coding sequence is TGTGCCAGCAGCTTCCCAGAGCCCGGGACAGGGAGCACCGGGGAGCTGTTTTTT. Translated: CASSFPEPGTGSTGELFF.

CDR3 DNA sequence: TGTGCCAGCAGTGAAACGAAGGGAAACACCATATATTTT. As protein: CASSETKGNTIYF. V usage is TRBV2 and J usage is TRBJ1-3; D is uncertain. The CDR3 extends over 13 amino acids. Trimming removed 2 bases from V and 4 bases from J, with 6 bases in between. Germline assignment: CDR1 SNHLY and CDR2 FYNNEI.

This chain links TRBV30 with TRBJ2-3; unclear D gene. Germline CDR1 is GTSNPN and CDR2 is SVGIG (reference sequence). The V end was cut by 3 bases, the J end by 2 bases, with 9 bases between. The CDR3 sequence is 13 residues long. The CDR3 DNA follows: TGTGCCTGGAGACTTGAGTCCACAGATACGCAGTATTTT. Translation: CAWRLESTDTQYF.

The rearrangement links TRBV7-3 to TRBJ2-2; no clear D. CDR3 length: 13 amino acids. The germline V gene has CDR1 SGHTA and CDR2 FQGTGA. V dropped 7 bases and J dropped 2 bases, with 8 bases sitting between them. The CDR3 loop is CASTSFNTGELFF. The CDR3 DNA follows: TGTGCCAGCACCTCTTTTAACACCGGGGAGCTGTTTTTT.

The chain carries TRBV5-5 and TRBJ2-5; 7 bases are a match to TRBD1. Germline-derived CDR1 and CDR2 are SGHKS and YYEKEE (reference sequence). The CDR3 totals 14 residues. The junction had 6 bases not matched to a gene; V was cut back by 3 bases and J by 4 bases. In DNA, the CDR3 is TGTGCCAGCAGCTCAGGGACAGACCTAGAGACCCAGTACTTC. Its protein product is CASSSGTDLETQYF.

The chain is built from TRBV7-8 and TRBJ2-5; either TRBD1 or TRBD2 may fit D (5 bases each). The CDR3 has 15 amino acids. V lost 5 bases, J lost 3 bases, and 16 bases lay in between. From germline, CDR1 is SGHVS and CDR2 FQNEAQ. The CDR3 sequence: CASSTSGLAEETQYF. CDR3 bases: TGTGCCAGCAGCACATCGGGGCTGGCTGAAGAGACCCAGTACTTC.

The rearrangement joins TRBV6-5 to TRBJ2-7, with D tentatively TRBD2 (5 bases). Trimming left V 0 bases short and J 2 bases short, with 11 bases between. The germline V gene has CDR1 MNHEY and CDR2 SVGAGI. The CDR3 spans 15 residues. CDR3 sequence (DNA): TGTGCCAGCAGTTACTCGCCTAGCCCACCCTACGAGCAGTACTTC. Amino acid sequence: CASSYSPSPPYEQYF.

The V gene is TRBV4-1, the J gene TRBJ1-5; 8 bases are a match to TRBD1. V shed 0 bases, J shed 4 bases, and the junction held 8 bases outside the gene matches. CDR1 and CDR2 from the germline V gene are MGHRA and YSYEKL. CDR3 size: 17 residues. Written as DNA, the CDR3 is TGCGCCAGCAGCCAAGATAGGACAGGGAGTATGAATCAGCCCCAGCATTTT. Amino acid sequence: CASSQDRTGSMNQPQHF.

On this clone itself: The sample holds other DNA sequences that translate to the same CDR3. The gene calls are TRBV5-1 and TRBJ1-1, with D maybe TRBD1 (6 bases). Germline CDR1 SGHRS, CDR2 YFSETQ. The CDR3 spans 15 residues. V was pared by 0 bases and J by 1 base, with 10 bases between. Here the CDR3 DNA reads TGCGCCAGCAGCTTGGACAGGGTGGGGAACACTGAAGCTTTCTTT. Its protein product is CASSLDRVGNTEAFF.

This chain joins TRBV7-8 and TRBJ2-5; TRBD1 might be the D (6 bases). The CDR3 spans 14 residues. Germline V gene lookup returns CDR1 SGHVS and CDR2 FQNEAQ. Trimming cost V 5 bases and J 3 bases, with 13 bases left between them. The CDR3 reads CASSPRWTEETQYF. The CDR3 DNA reads as TGTGCCAGCAGCCCCCGTTGGACAGAAGAGACCCAGTACTTC.

The chain couples TRBV5-6 to TRBJ2-5; D remains unclear. The CDR3 sequence is 16 residues long. V was shortened by 2 bases and J by 3 bases, with 17 bases between the two germline ends. The V gene's germline CDR1 is SGHDT and CDR2 YYEEEE. The chain's CDR3 is CASSFPGLKVEETQYF. The CDR3 bases are TGTGCCAGCAGCTTCCCGGGCTTAAAGGTGGAAGAGACCCAGTACTTC.

The rearrangement uses TRBV4-1 and TRBJ1-2; D remains ambiguous. V was clipped by 0 bases and J by 5 bases, with 19 bases between them. From germline, CDR1 is MGHRA and CDR2 YSYEKL. This CDR3 has 17 amino acids. The DNA for the CDR3 is TGCGCCAGCAGCCAAGATGATGACCTACCCATCTTTTATGGCTACACCTTC. This translates into CASSQDDDLPIFYGYTF.

This clone was picked up one time. The rearrangement joins TRBV27 to TRBJ1-2; tentatively, D is TRBD1 (5 bases). Trimming took off 5 bases at V and 3 bases at J, with 13 bases between the two ends. Per germline, CDR1 MNHEY and CDR2 SMNVEV (reference sequence). The CDR3 consists of 14 residues. CDR3 in amino acids: CASSDRQSDYGYTF. The CDR3 bases are TGTGCCAGCAGTGATAGACAGTCCGACTATGGCTACACCTTC.

J is TRBJ1-1 and V is TRBV4-2; D unresolved. The germline CDR1 and CDR2 sequences are LGHNA and YNFKEQ. V was cut by 0 bases and J by 1 base, with 9 bases left in between. This CDR3 spans 15 amino acids. The CDR3 DNA reads as TGTGCCAGCAGCCAAGAGGGATTAGGGAACACTGAAGCTTTCTTT. Protein: CASSQEGLGNTEAFF.

This chain connects TRBV18 to TRBJ1-1, with TRBD1 as a possible D gene (6 bases). Germline V gene sequence: CDR1 KGHSH, CDR2 LQKENI. The CDR3 loop spans 14 amino acids. V was shortened by 2 bases and J by 5 bases, with 12 bases between the two germline ends. This chain's CDR3 is CASSPFEGGTEAFF. The CDR3 nucleotides read TGTGCCAGCTCACCATTTGAGGGGGGGACTGAAGCTTTCTTT.